Listed here are 26 T cell receptor beta chains from one sample, sequenced in a study of T cells in Graves' hyperthyroidism and ophthalmopathy (dated by TCRdb to the late 2010s). The library was built by means of multiplex PCR. Sequenced on an Illumina HiSeq 2000. Amplification of TCR beta CDR3 regions was carried out from RNA transcripts. For the first round of RT-PCR on the TCR CDR3, the HTBI primer set was used together with the Qiagen OneStep RT-PCR kit. TCRdb reran the public reads through fastp at Q25 and MiXCR, keeping productive beta chains. Rows with a matching CDR3 protein are joined into one entry that keeps the most common DNA and genes. In all, the sample holds some 500,000 distinct CDR3 sequences, and about 16% of those were seen once. Roughly 29% of the sample comes from the top ten. The sample consisted of blood. The receptor set was obtained from a woman in her 30s with Graves' ophthalmopathy.

V is TRBV29-1 and J is TRBJ2-2; no definite D call. The CDR3 sequence is 12 residues long. V was clipped by 7 bases and J by 5 bases, with 11 bases between them. Germline lookup yields CDR1 SQVTM and CDR2 ANQGSEA. DNA for the CDR3: TGCAGCGCCGCGGTACTGACCGGGGAGCTGTTTTTT. Translation: CSAAVLTGELFF.

Many counts were recorded for this clonotype. This chain connects TRBV28 to TRBJ1-1; possibly TRBD1 for D (6 bases). CDR1 is MDHEN and CDR2 is SYDVKM in the germline V gene. Trimming stripped 3 bases from V and 7 bases from J, with 12 bases between. This CDR3 spans 13 amino acids. The CDR3 bases are TGTGCCAGCAGTTTTACAGGGAGGGATGAAGCTTTCTTT. This encodes CASSFTGRDEAFF. Based on the CDR3 plus reference TRBV28 and TRBJ1-1, the full variable domain is DVKVTQSSRYLVKRTGEKVFLECVQDMDHENMFWYRQDPGLGLRLIYFSYDVKMKEKGDIPEGYSVSREKKERFSLILESASTNQTSMYLCASSFTGRDEAFFGQGTRLTVV.

This clonotype has more than one count but fewer than ten. The chain carries TRBV4-1 and TRBJ1-1; 7 nucleotides match TRBD1. The germline V gene has CDR1 MGHRA and CDR2 YSYEKL. The V and J ends lost 1 base and 3 bases, in that order; junction bases with no gene match: 5. The CDR3 totals 15 residues. The CDR3, as DNA: TGCGCCAGCAGCCAAGTTACAGGGGACTACACTGAAGCTTTCTTT. Its protein is CASSQVTGDYTEAFF.

Points on this clonotype: A single base separates this from a much larger clone, so it may be a read error. The V call is TRBV20-1, the J call TRBJ2-7; no reliable D call. CDR1 DFQATT and CDR2 SNEGSKA come from the germline V gene (reference sequence). CDR3 length equals 14 residues. The ends were cut back, 4 bases at V and 0 bases at J, with 13 bases in the middle. In DNA form, the CDR3 reads TGCAGTGCTAAGTCTATGGTCCCCTCCTACGAGCAGTACTTC. It is translated as CSAKSMVPSYEQYF.

This clonotype was detected a few times. The J gene is TRBJ2-1, the V gene TRBV4-1; 7 positions match TRBD1. The CDR3 has 16 amino acids. CDR1 MGHRA and CDR2 YSYEKL come from the germline V gene. J gave up 7 bases and V 1 base, and 10 bases lay outside the gene matches. The CDR3 loop is CASSQGPLGQMNEQFF. CDR3 nucleotide sequence: TGCGCCAGCAGCCAAGGCCCCTTGGGACAGATGAATGAGCAGTTCTTC.

In this sample, this clonotype turned up many times. V is TRBV13 and J is TRBJ2-7; D is uncertain. There are 12 residues in the CDR3. Trimming cost V 5 bases and J 5 bases, with 10 bases left between them. Germline V gene sequence: CDR1 PRHDT, CDR2 FYEKMQ (reference sequence). CDR3 protein: CASSASPHEQYF. DNA for the CDR3: TGTGCCAGCAGCGCTTCCCCCCACGAGCAGTACTTC.

The CDR3 protein is CASNEGPANYGYTF. CDR3 DNA: TGTGCCAGTAATGAGGGCCCCGCTAACTATGGCTACACCTTC. The chain employs TRBV19 and TRBJ1-2; D not resolved. The CDR3 spans 14 residues. Germline V gene lookup returns CDR1 LNHDA and CDR2 SQIVND (reference sequence). The germline V and J ends were trimmed by 7 bases and 0 bases, with 12 bases remaining between them.

This clonotype has just a few counts. The CDR3 DNA follows: TGTGCCAGCAAGATCGCGGGAGTAAAAACCGGGGAGCTGTTTTTT. It yields the protein CASKIAGVKTGELFF. J is TRBJ2-2 and V is TRBV6-1; TRBD2 agrees at 7 bases. The trim removed 7 bases at V and 5 bases at J, leaving 10 bases unmatched. Germline V lookup: CDR1 MNHNS, CDR2 SASEGT. The CDR3 is made up of 15 amino acids.

The V gene is TRBV6-5, the J gene TRBJ2-2, with 7 bases fitting TRBD1. This CDR3 comprises 15 residues. The V gene end was trimmed by 0 bases and the J gene end by 6 bases; junction bases not matched to a gene: 4. Germline V lookup: CDR1 MNHEY, CDR2 SVGAGI. CDR3 sequence (DNA): TGTGCCAGCAGTTACTCCACCCAGGGGGCCGGGGAGCTGTTTTTT. Translating gives CASSYSTQGAGELFF.

The chain employs TRBV5-6 and TRBJ2-1; perhaps TRBD1 as D (6 bases). With 0 bases removed from V and 8 bases from J, the gap between germline ends came to 9 bases. Germline CDR1 is SGHDT and CDR2 is YYEEEE. This CDR3 comprises 13 residues. CDR3 coding DNA: TGTGCCAGCAGCTTGGACAGGGTATATGAGCAGTTCTTC. This gives the protein CASSLDRVYEQFF.

This clonotype was seen a few times. The genes are TRBV29-1 and TRBJ2-2; D is unclear. The germline V gene encodes CDR1 SQVTM and CDR2 ANQGSEA. V lost 4 bases, J lost 7 bases, and 7 bases lay in between. CDR3 length equals 11 residues. The CDR3 nucleotides read TGCAGCGTTGCTTATGACGGGGAGCTGTTTTTT. Its protein is CSVAYDGELFF.

The chain is built from TRBV6-2 or TRBV6-3 and TRBJ2-7; D is perhaps TRBD2 (6 bases). Germline assignment: CDR1 MNHEY and CDR2 SVGEGT. V lost 0 bases and J lost 2, with 17 bases in between. The CDR3 covers 17 residues. This CDR3 is CASSYSSGRRRTYEQYF. The CDR3 DNA reads as TGTGCCAGCAGTTACTCGAGTGGGAGGCGGAGAACCTACGAGCAGTACTTC.

This rearrangement joins TRBV4-3 to TRBJ1-1; unclear D gene. Germline V CDR1 and CDR2: LGHNA, YSLEER. Deletions cut 5 bases from V and 2 bases from J, with 15 bases between. This CDR3 is 15 amino acids long. DNA for the CDR3: TGCGCCAGCAGCGCTCAGCCGGGAGCAAACACTGAAGCTTTCTTT. Translated: CASSAQPGANTEAFF.

The chain combines TRBV28 with TRBJ2-1; 8 bases are a match to TRBD2. Germline V gene lookup returns CDR1 MDHEN and CDR2 SYDVKM. V shed 5 bases, J shed 12 bases, and the junction held 6 bases outside the gene matches. The CDR3 runs to 12 residues. CDR3 bases: TGTGCCAGCAGTATGACTAGCGATGGGCAGTTCTTC. It yields the protein CASSMTSDGQFF.

The rearrangement links TRBV6-2 or TRBV6-3 to TRBJ2-3; no definite D call. Germline CDR1 and CDR2: MNHEY and SVGEGT. The V end lost 0 bases, the J end lost 4 bases, and 8 bases lay between the germline ends. The CDR3 consists of 14 residues. DNA for the CDR3: TGTGCCAGCAGTTACTCCCAACTCGCAGATACGCAGTATTTT. It specifies CASSYSQLADTQYF.

The sample holds many counts of this clonotype. This chain uses TRBV20-1 with TRBJ1-4; TRBD1 agrees at 7 bases. CDR1 DFQATT and CDR2 SNEGSKA come from the germline V gene (reference sequence). This CDR3 has 13 residues. V gave up 6 bases and J gave up 5 bases; unmatched junction bases: 6. CDR3 bases: TGCAGTGCCCCGACAGGGCTAAATGAAAAACTGTTTTTT. Protein sequence: CSAPTGLNEKLFF.

This clonotype showed up many times. The rearrangement links TRBV6-2 or TRBV6-3 to TRBJ2-1; 10 bases match TRBD2. CDR3 length equals 18 residues. CDR1 is MNHEY, CDR2 SVGEGT, per germline. The ends lost 6 bases at V and 0 bases at J; junction bases unmatched: 11. The CDR3 protein is CASRKNSGRLSSYNEQFF. As DNA, the CDR3 is TGTGCCAGCAGAAAAAATAGCGGGAGGCTGAGCTCCTACAATGAGCAGTTCTTC.

This clonotype has a count of ten or more. The chain links TRBV12-3 or TRBV12-4 to TRBJ1-1; D not certain. The CDR3 contains 13 residues. V dropped 0 bases and J dropped 8 bases, with 10 bases sitting between them. CDR3 amino acids: CASSLASAGEAFF. The CDR3 region has the DNA TGTGCCAGCAGTTTAGCTTCGGCGGGGGAAGCTTTCTTT.

In regard to this clonotype: A read error is possible here, since a much larger clone lies one base away. V gene TRBV15 combines with J gene TRBJ2-5, with no clear D. V lost 1 base to trimming and J lost 4 bases, with 4 bases between them. This CDR3 is 12 amino acids long. The germline V gene encodes CDR1 LNHNV and CDR2 YYDKDF (reference sequence). This CDR3 reads CATSRGIETQYF. Written as DNA, the CDR3 is TGTGCCACCAGCAGAGGTATAGAGACCCAGTACTTC.

This clonotype was picked up many times. The chain carries TRBV20-1 and TRBJ1-1, with 7 bases lining up with TRBD1. Trimming at V came to 3 bases and at J to 4 bases, leaving 5 bases not matched to a gene. The CDR3 runs 13 residues. CDR1 and CDR2 (germline): DFQATT, SNEGSKA (reference sequence). CDR3 DNA sequence: TGCAGTGCTAGCGCCGCAGGGGGCACTGAAGCTTTCTTT. This sequence encodes CSASAAGGTEAFF.

The CDR3 nucleotides read TGTGCCAGCAGTTACCCCCAGCGTACTAGCACAGATACGCAGTATTTT. Encoded protein: CASSYPQRTSTDTQYF. The rearrangement joins TRBV2 to TRBJ2-3, with D unclear. Germline V CDR1 and CDR2: SNHLY, FYNNEI. The germline V and J ends were trimmed by 5 bases and 0 bases, with 15 bases remaining between them. The CDR3 covers 16 residues.

This clonotype was observed many times. This chain uses TRBV5-1 with TRBJ2-7; 12 bases line up with TRBD2. Germline values: CDR1 SGHRS, CDR2 YFSETQ. V trimming: 0 bases; J trimming: 5 bases; junction bases outside the gene matches: 6. The CDR3 totals 16 residues. The CDR3 region has the DNA TGCGCCAGCAGCTTGGCTACTAGCGGGAGGTTTGACGAGCAGTACTTC. This translates into CASSLATSGRFDEQYF.

At least ten counts were recorded for this clonotype. This sequence joins TRBV7-9 and TRBJ2-7; a weak D match, TRBD1 (5 bases). Trimming cost V 1 base and J 6 bases, with 13 bases left between them. The CDR3 covers 14 residues. Germline loops: CDR1 SEHNR, CDR2 FQNEAQ (reference sequence). CDR3 sequence reads: CASSLVLGAGEQYF. DNA for the CDR3: TGTGCCAGCAGCTTAGTTCTTGGGGCTGGCGAGCAGTACTTC.

V usage is TRBV24-1 and J usage is TRBJ1-1; D gene uncertain. CDR3 length: 11 residues. Deletions cut 4 bases from V and 9 bases from J, with 8 bases between. CDR1 is KGHDR and CDR2 is SFDVKD in the germline V gene. CDR3 sequence: CATSDSNKAFF. The CDR3 DNA reads TGTGCCACCAGTGACTCTAATAAAGCTTTCTTT.

This clonotype occurred many times. CDR3 sequence reads: CASSPARGLNEQYF. The CDR3 DNA is TGTGCCAGCTCACCGGCCAGGGGGCTAAACGAGCAGTACTTC. The chain has TRBV18 and TRBJ2-7, with 8 bases fitting TRBD1. V gave up 3 bases and J gave up 5 bases; unmatched junction bases: 6. In germline, CDR1 is KGHSH, CDR2 LQKENI. The CDR3 consists of 14 residues.

This clonotype was found a few times. The chain combines TRBV29-1 with TRBJ2-7, with D possibly TRBD1 on 5 matching bases. CDR3 size: 13 residues. The V end was cut by 6 bases, the J end by 4 bases, with 16 bases between. Germline V gives CDR1 SQVTM, CDR2 ANQGSEA. The CDR3 region is CSVQTATEYEQYF. DNA for the CDR3: TGCAGCGTCCAGACAGCAACAGAATACGAGCAGTACTTC.